This T cell receptor beta chain was identified during a study of OX40 agonist ivuxolimab in advanced cancers. Findings of the study overall: There was clonal expansion of CD4+ and CD8+ blood T cells by week 6 at 0.1 to 3.0 mg/kg. Among the least clonally expanded were partial responders at 0.1-3.0 mg/kg. Which antigen the expanded peripheral T cells recognized is unknown.

This clone was detected once. Its antigen remains unidentified. Systemic immunosuppression or autoimmune disease history was grounds to exclude patients. The CDR3 length is 15 residues. Losses at the gene ends were 5 bases for V and 5 bases for J; bases not matched to a gene: 6. The germline V gene has CDR1 SGHRS and CDR2 YFSETQ. TCRdb's table, derived via immunoSEQ multiplex PCR, lists solely in-frame clones and lacks some. The data show 37,000 or so clones, 85% seen once. The gene calls are TRBV5-1 and TRBJ2-5, with 13 bases that match TRBD2. Sequences were derived from CD4+ or CD8+ T cells sorted from blood, sampled in a trial of the OX40 agonist ivuxolimab. The sequence came from an adult with an advanced solid tumor such as melanoma, head and neck, liver or kidney cancer. CDR3 residues: CASSPGLAGRETQYF. The CDR3, as DNA: TGCGCCAGCAGTCCGGGACTAGCGGGAAGGGAGACCCAGTACTTC.